Below are 17 T cell receptor beta chains sequenced from a single sample in a study of cytomegalovirus exposure and HLA in healthy donors. Use of 60 Vbeta and 13 Jbeta primers characterized the PCR. This table comes from immunoSEQ multiplex PCR, and its TCRdb copy is limited to in-frame clones, with some not included. The repertoire has about 180,000 clones, approximately 72% of them found once; the top ten carry over 2%. Sequencing input: PBMCs. The receptors were sampled from a human donor in good health.

The rearrangement joins TRBV1 to TRBJ2-2; TRBD2 reflects the table's D call only, with no check against the DNA. TRBV1 is assigned pseudogene status. This CDR3 is built from 20 residues. This CDR3 reads CTSSQGLGRRGGRVTGELFF. For the CDR3, the DNA is TGCACCAGCAGCCAAGGCTTAGGTAGGCGGGGGGGCCGGGTGACCGGGGAGCTGTTTTTT.

This sequence joins TRBV12-5 and TRBJ2-1, with TRBD2 identical over 9 bases. The CDR3 has 14 residues. The junction had 2 bases not matched to a gene; V was cut back by 4 bases and J by 4 bases. Germline lookup yields CDR1 LGHNT and CDR2 FRNRAP. CDR3 sequence reads: CASGYSGGYNEQFF. Here the CDR3 DNA reads TGTGCTAGTGGTTACAGCGGGGGGTACAATGAGCAGTTCTTC.

V usage is TRBV6-1 and J usage is TRBJ2-3; 8 bases line up with TRBD2. With V trimmed by 0 bases and J by 3 bases, 5 bases remained unmatched. CDR1 and CDR2 (germline): MNHNS, SASEGT. The CDR3 sequence is 16 residues long. CDR3 loop: CASSEALRGATDTQYF. The CDR3 coding sequence is TGTGCCAGCAGTGAAGCGCTGCGGGGGGCGACAGATACGCAGTATTTT.

The chain has TRBV13 and TRBJ1-1; no definite D call. Germline CDR1 PRHDT, CDR2 FYEKMQ (reference sequence). The germline V and J ends were trimmed by 5 bases and 4 bases, with 17 bases remaining between them. The CDR3 is 15 amino acids. CDR3 nucleotide sequence: TGTGCCAGCAGCCCCGTATTCCGGGGAGGCACTGAAGCTTTCTTT. Its translation is CASSPVFRGGTEAFF.

In DNA, the CDR3 is TGTGCCAGCAGTAACACTAGGGGGGCCAACGTCCTGACTTTC. Protein sequence: CASSNTRGANVLTF. The rearrangement joins TRBV6-1 to TRBJ2-6; weak D call: TRBD2 (5 bases). The CDR3 has 14 amino acids. V lost 5 bases, J lost 4 bases, and 9 bases lay in between. CDR1 is MNHNS and CDR2 is SASEGT in the germline V gene.

This clone appeared a few times. The chain has TRBV19 and TRBJ1-5, with D possibly being TRBD1 (5 bases). The germline CDR1 and CDR2 sequences are LNHDA and SQIVND (reference sequence). Trimming shortened V by 0 bases and J by 2 bases, and 11 bases separated the two germline ends. There are 16 residues in the CDR3. The CDR3 DNA follows: TGTGCCAGTAGTATAGATCCCACAGGTGGCAATCAGCCCCAGCATTTT. It codes for CASSIDPTGGNQPQHF. The entire variable domain, with the rest obtained from reference TRBV19 and TRBJ1-5, is as follows: DGGITQSPKYLFRKEGQNVTLSCEQNLNHDAMYWYRQDPGQGLRLIYYSQIVNDFQKGDIAEGYSVSREKKESFPLTVTSAQKNPTAFYLCASSIDPTGGNQPQHFGDGTRLSIL.

This clone was picked up a small number of times. The chain couples TRBV2 to TRBJ1-4, with 9 bases matching TRBD1. CDR3 length equals 15 residues. Germline V gene data show CDR1 as SNHLY and CDR2 as FYNNEI. The V segment lost 2 bases and the J segment 7 bases; nucleotides outside the gene matches: 5. The CDR3 region is CASSERGTGSEKLFF. The DNA for the CDR3 is TGTGCCAGCAGTGAAAGAGGGACAGGGAGTGAAAAACTGTTTTTT.

The CDR3 DNA sequence: TGTGCCAGCAGCTCACGGGAGGCAGCTAACACCGGGGAGCTGTTTTTT. Residues: CASSSREAANTGELFF. V usage is TRBV11-3 and J usage is TRBJ2-2; 7 bases match TRBD2. The CDR3 has 16 residues. Unmatched junction bases numbered 7, after V lost 4 bases and J lost 2 bases. Germline values: CDR1 SGHNT, CDR2 YENEEA.

This clone appeared a few times. V and J are TRBV9 and TRBJ1-1, with unresolved D. The V gene lost 4 bases and the J gene lost 8 bases, with 24 bases spanning the gap. Germline CDR1 is SGDLS and CDR2 is YYNGEE. The CDR3 totals 16 residues. This CDR3 is CASSPALQWRRGEAFF. The CDR3 bases are TGTGCCAGCAGCCCAGCGTTACAGTGGCGTCGAGGGGAAGCTTTCTTT.

This clone was detected a few times. The chain recombines TRBV6-6 with TRBJ1-1, with 7 bases fitting TRBD1. The CDR3 covers 13 residues. Germline trimming cut 5 bases from V and 5 bases from J; bases unmatched to any gene: 5. CDR1 is MNHNY, CDR2 SVGAGI, per germline (reference sequence). The DNA of the CDR3 is TGTGCCAGCAGTAGGAAGGACAGGACTGAAGCTTTCTTT. It specifies CASSRKDRTEAFF.

The genes are TRBV5-1 and TRBJ1-2, with TRBD1 matching 9 bases. The CDR3 is 15 amino acids. Per germline, CDR1 SGHRS and CDR2 YFSETQ. With 4 bases clipped from V and 4 bases from J, the junction kept 8 bases outside the gene matches. CDR3 in DNA: TGCGCCAGCAGCGAAGGGACAGGGTTTGGCTATGGCTACACCTTC. Amino acid sequence: CASSEGTGFGYGYTF.

This clone appeared once. This chain joins TRBV6-5 and TRBJ1-5, with TRBD1 as a possible D gene (5 bases). Germline values: CDR1 MNHEY, CDR2 SVGAGI. The CDR3 contains 15 residues. Trimming pared 6 bases from V and 2 bases from J, leaving 14 bases between. CDR3 nucleotides: TGTGCCAGCAGATCCGACAGATGGGGCAATCAGCCCCAGCATTTT. This encodes CASRSDRWGNQPQHF.

V usage is TRBV6-5 and J usage is TRBJ2-5; weak D call: TRBD2 (5 bases). V was trimmed by 0 bases and J by 5 bases, leaving 10 bases between them. CDR1 is MNHEY and CDR2 is SVGAGI in the germline V gene. The CDR3 spans 14 residues. The CDR3 DNA reads as TGTGCCAGCAGTTACTCGAGGGTAGAGGAGACCCAGTACTTC. Protein product: CASSYSRVEETQYF.

The chain uses TRBV2 and TRBJ1-3, with D perhaps TRBD1 (5 bases). The germline V gene encodes CDR1 SNHLY and CDR2 FYNNEI. Trimming cost V 6 bases and J 9 bases, with 21 bases left between them. The CDR3 runs 15 residues. CDR3 residues: CASSEQATGVGTIYF. The CDR3 DNA is TGTGCCAGCAGCGAACAGGCCACGGGAGTGGGCACCATATATTTT.

This sequence joins TRBV7-9 and TRBJ2-4, with 9 bases that match TRBD1. The CDR3 is 16 amino acids. V shed 5 bases, J shed 0 bases, and the junction held 5 bases outside the gene matches. The germline V gene has CDR1 SEHNR and CDR2 FQNEAQ (reference sequence). The CDR3 nucleotides are TGTGCCAGCAGCCTCGGGACAGGGCTAGCCAAAAACATTCAGTACTTC. Its translation: CASSLGTGLAKNIQYF.

This clone was recorded a few times. V usage is TRBV2 and J usage is TRBJ1-5; TRBD1 agrees at 10 bases. CDR1 and CDR2 from the germline V gene are SNHLY and FYNNEI. V dropped 6 bases and J dropped 7; count of bases not matched to a gene: 9. The CDR3 runs 15 residues. CDR3 DNA sequence: TGTGCCAGCAGAACCGGGACAGGGGCTGGACAGCCCCAGCATTTT. Amino acids: CASRTGTGAGQPQHF.

The chain employs TRBV5-1 and TRBJ2-6, with TRBD2 matching 8 bases. J gave up 0 bases and V 4 bases, and 3 bases lay outside the gene matches. This CDR3 comprises 16 residues. Germline CDR1 SGHRS, CDR2 YFSETQ. The CDR3 DNA reads as TGCGCCAGCAGCCTTAGCGGGACCTCTGGGGCCAACGTCCTGACTTTC. This sequence encodes CASSLSGTSGANVLTF.